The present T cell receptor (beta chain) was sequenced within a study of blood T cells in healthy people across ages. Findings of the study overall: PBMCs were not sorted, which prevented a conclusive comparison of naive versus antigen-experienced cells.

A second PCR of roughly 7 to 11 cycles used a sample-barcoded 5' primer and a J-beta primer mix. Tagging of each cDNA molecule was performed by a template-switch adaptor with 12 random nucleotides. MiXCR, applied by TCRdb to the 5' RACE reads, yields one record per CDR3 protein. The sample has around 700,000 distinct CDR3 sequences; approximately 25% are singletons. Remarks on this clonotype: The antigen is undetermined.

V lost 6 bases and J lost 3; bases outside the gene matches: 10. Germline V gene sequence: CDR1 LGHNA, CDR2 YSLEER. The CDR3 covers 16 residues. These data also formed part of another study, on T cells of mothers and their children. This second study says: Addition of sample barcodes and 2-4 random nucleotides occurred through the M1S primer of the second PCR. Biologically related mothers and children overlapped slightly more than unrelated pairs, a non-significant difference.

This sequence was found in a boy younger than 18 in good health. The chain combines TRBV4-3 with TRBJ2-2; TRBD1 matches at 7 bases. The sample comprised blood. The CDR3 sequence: CASSRSDRKDTGELFF. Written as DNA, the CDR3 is TGCGCCAGCAGTCGTTCGGACAGGAAGGACACCGGGGAGCTGTTTTTT.